The rows below give T cell receptor beta chains drawn from one sample of a study of post-analysis software for immune sequencing data. A single record per CDR3 protein comes from TCRdb applying MiXCR to the PCR reads. This sample has roughly 400,000 distinct CDR3 sequences; 39% occur once, and the top ten carry less than 10%. Sequenced sample: blood. The receptors were sampled from a girl aged 2 to 10 with multiple sclerosis. Each CDR3 is given without its conserved first and last residue. Where a row states a size, it is once, few, many or the class of an expanded clone; other rows omit it.

few	TRBV29-1	TRBJ2-1	SATGGSYNEQF
-	TRBV12-3/TRBV12-4	TRBJ1-1	ASSLWAGGAGTEAF
few	TRBV6-2/TRBV6-3	TRBJ2-1	ASSYPVSGRSNEQF
-	TRBV12-3/TRBV12-4	TRBJ2-3	ASSPGTLDTDTQY
-	TRBV10-3	TRBJ1-2	AISEGFGYGYT
-	TRBV5-6	TRBJ1-4	ASSLAGGEVEKLF
-	TRBV5-5	TRBJ1-2	ASSLVEGASYGYT
-	TRBV27	TRBJ2-5	ASLQGETQY
-	TRBV10-2	TRBJ2-7	ASSEVRGRPYEQY
-	TRBV6-1	-	ASSYDSNEQY
-	TRBV6-5	TRBJ2-5	ASSYGQTQY
few	TRBV7-9	TRBJ1-2	ASSPTEGQGVHGYT
-	TRBV7-3	TRBJ2-1	ASSLQESSYNEQF
few	TRBV7-8	TRBJ2-1	ASNRGRGLFYEQF
-	TRBV5-5	TRBJ2-1	ASSPFLSSYNEQF
-	TRBV28	TRBJ1-1	ASSLGPLGTGAGGEAF
many	TRBV6-2/TRBV6-3	TRBJ2-5	ASSYIQGNQETQY
few	TRBV18	TRBJ1-1	ASSPPGNTEAF
few	TRBV7-6	TRBJ1-2	ASSLETGGNYGYT
-	TRBV7-9	TRBJ2-1	ASSFVNEQF
-	TRBV20-1	TRBJ2-1	SAKWTNEQF